A selection of T cell receptor beta chains follows, all from one sample in a study of shared clonotypes between healthy human individuals. Sequencing used immunoSEQ multiplex PCR; TCRdb keeps in-frame clones, though not all of them. This sample has 2 million to 2.5 million clones, with under 97% found just once. The sequencing sample was made of naive CD4+ T cells sorted from blood. These receptors were collected from a man aged 18 to 29 in good health. Both conserved end residues are part of each CDR3.

j_gene: TRBJ2-3
v_gene: TRBV2
CDR3aa: CASSGGVDSHTDTQYF

j_gene: TRBJ2-3
v_gene: TRBV6-1
CDR3aa: CASSEGLGPTDTQYF

j_gene: TRBJ1-1
v_gene: TRBV10-1
CDR3aa: CASSERTGQGEAFF

j_gene: TRBJ2-7
v_gene: TRBV6-5
CDR3aa: CASSRGLAGMREQYF

j_gene: TRBJ1-2
v_gene: TRBV9
CDR3aa: CASSVQSEGRYYGYTF

j_gene: TRBJ1-4
v_gene: TRBV18
CDR3aa: CASSLRQREKLFF

j_gene: TRBJ2-2
v_gene: TRBV5-1
CDR3aa: CASSLPGSLGGELFF

j_gene: TRBJ1-4
v_gene: TRBV27
CDR3aa: CASSGTDLNEKLFF

j_gene: TRBJ1-3
v_gene: TRBV5-8
CDR3aa: CASSYPGQGRNTIYF

j_gene: TRBJ1-2
v_gene: TRBV15
CDR3aa: CATSGGGHYGYTF

j_gene: TRBJ1-6
v_gene: TRBV28
CDR3aa: CATSLDVDLSPLHF

j_gene: TRBJ2-5
v_gene: TRBV4-1
CDR3aa: CASSSRSVLGETQYF

j_gene: TRBJ1-2
v_gene: TRBV7-2
CDR3aa: CASSPHGRQGAYGYTF

j_gene: TRBJ1-4
v_gene: TRBV5-1
CDR3aa: CASSPWTGDALGNEKLFF

j_gene: TRBJ1-1
v_gene: TRBV29-1
CDR3aa: CSGRTGGANTEAFF

j_gene: TRBJ1-3
v_gene: TRBV5-4
CDR3aa: CASSLGTGTNTIYF

j_gene: TRBJ2-7
v_gene: TRBV5-4
CDR3aa: CASSLGATRGPHEQYF

j_gene: TRBJ1-4
v_gene: TRBV28
CDR3aa: CASSPADRGQYEKLFF

j_gene: TRBJ2-2
v_gene: TRBV4-1
CDR3aa: CASSQRATGDNTGELFF

j_gene: TRBJ2-1
v_gene: TRBV7-2
CDR3aa: CASSYYNEQFF

j_gene: TRBJ1-5
v_gene: TRBV6-1
CDR3aa: CASSEEYNQPQHF

j_gene: TRBJ2-5
v_gene: TRBV7-2
CDR3aa: CASSFTSGTETQYF

j_gene: TRBJ1-2
v_gene: TRBV5-6
CDR3aa: CASSPTRGQNYGYTF

j_gene: TRBJ1-4
v_gene: TRBV2
CDR3aa: CASSTRGNGEKLFF

j_gene: TRBJ2-3
v_gene: TRBV7-9
CDR3aa: CASGDTDTQYF

j_gene: TRBJ2-7
v_gene: TRBV15
CDR3aa: CATSRGELYEQYF

j_gene: TRBJ2-2
v_gene: TRBV2
CDR3aa: CASRRQGLLGELFF

j_gene: TRBJ2-1
v_gene: TRBV5-4
CDR3aa: CASSLAGLAGSYNEQFF

j_gene: TRBJ2-5
v_gene: TRBV7-6
CDR3aa: CASSFSGLAGQETQYF

j_gene: TRBJ1-4
v_gene: TRBV9
CDR3aa: CASAVGPNEKLFF

j_gene: TRBJ2-7
v_gene: TRBV6-6
CDR3aa: CASSEGQGNYEQYF

j_gene: TRBJ2-2
v_gene: TRBV6-5
CDR3aa: CASRPGGGTGELFF

j_gene: TRBJ2-7
v_gene: TRBV5-1
CDR3aa: CASSAGRRAGDEQYF

j_gene: TRBJ1-5
v_gene: TRBV27
CDR3aa: CASSPGRVGNQPQHF

j_gene: TRBJ2-4
v_gene: TRBV11-2
CDR3aa: CASSSPDGFVGKNIQYF

j_gene: TRBJ2-7
v_gene: TRBV4-3
CDR3aa: CASSQDGGGLTYEQYF

j_gene: TRBJ2-5
v_gene: TRBV18
CDR3aa: CASSPPISAGGFQETQYF

j_gene: TRBJ2-1
v_gene: TRBV6-4
CDR3aa: CASSDSLADEQFF

j_gene: TRBJ1-5
v_gene: TRBV10-3
CDR3aa: CAISRDGQGVQPQHF

j_gene: TRBJ2-1
v_gene: TRBV11-2
CDR3aa: CASSLKPVALEQFF